The subject of this entry is one T cell receptor beta chain. Sequencing was performed with immunoSEQ multiplex PCR; in TCRdb, only in-frame clones are kept and a portion is missing. The table shows more than 30,000 clones, with 92% occurring only once. This sample was taken from a study of multiple sclerosis patients with progressive multifocal leukoencephalopathy. Germline-derived CDR1 and CDR2 are SGHTA and FQGTGA. With 5 bases clipped from V and 4 bases from J, the junction kept 4 bases outside the gene matches. This CDR3 contains 14 residues. Time point in this sample: before natalizumab initiation.

Sequences were obtained from PBMCs. The clonotype comes from a man in his thirties or forties with multiple sclerosis. The chain employs TRBV7-3 and TRBJ2-5, with TRBD1 matching 10 bases. In nucleotides, the CDR3 is TGTGCCAGCAGCCTGGGGACAGGGGCAGAGACCCAGTACTTC. Translating gives CASSLGTGAETQYF.